A selection of T cell receptor beta chains follows, all from one sample in a study of CD8 T cells in Susac syndrome. TCRdb reprocessed the immunoSEQ multiplex PCR reads with MiXCR, giving one entry per CDR3 protein. The sample lists over 350,000 distinct CDR3 sequences; 75% to 90% were seen once. The material sequenced was CD8+ T cells from PBMCs. Source of these receptors: a human donor with multiple sclerosis. Both conserved end residues are part of each CDR3. D genes are given only for firm matches. Only some rows state a clone size, as once, few, many or a class for expanded clones.

v_call	clone_size	j_call	d_call	cdr3_nt	cdr3_aa
TRBV27	-	TRBJ2-7	TRBD2	TGTGCCAGCAGAATAATATCACCTTTCCCGGGGGGTGGCGAGCAGTACTTC	CASRIISPFPGGGEQYF
TRBV7-2	-	TRBJ2-1	-	TGTGCCAGCAGCCCGACCCTTCCTAGCAATCGGTACAATGAGCAGTTCTTC	CASSPTLPSNRYNEQFF
TRBV13	-	TRBJ1-1	TRBD1	TGTGCCAGCAGCTTATTGACAGGGCGGAGGAACGTAGCTTTCTTT	CASSLLTGRRNVAFF
TRBV23-1	-	TRBJ2-1	TRBD2	TGCGCCAGCACTATGACAACCGGGGGGGCCCCCAATGAGCAGTTCTTC	CASTMTTGGAPNEQFF
TRBV6-1	few	TRBJ2-5	TRBD1	TGTGCCAGCAAAGGGACAGGGGTTGAGACCCAGTACTTC	CASKGTGVETQYF
TRBV15	-	TRBJ2-5	-	TGTGCCACCAGCAGGGAGACAGTGGAAGAGACCCAGTACTTC	CATSRETVEETQYF
TRBV28	-	TRBJ1-3	-	TGTGCCAGCAGCTGGGTCGGCACCATATATTTT	CASSWVGTIYF
TRBV2	-	TRBJ2-5	-	TGTGCCAGCAGTGAAGTCCGTCAGGGGAGAGAGACCCAGTACTTC	CASSEVRQGRETQYF
TRBV6-5	-	TRBJ2-7	-	TGTGCCAGCAGTTTCTACGGGAGATCAGTCGAGCAGTACTTC	CASSFYGRSVEQYF
TRBV20-1	-	TRBJ2-3	-	TGCAGTGCTAGAGATGTGGGGCTTAGCACAGATACGCAGTATTTT	CSARDVGLSTDTQYF
TRBV30	-	TRBJ1-1	-	TGTGCCTGGAGTATAGCCAGGGTCGGGGCTGAAGCTTTCTTT	CAWSIARVGAEAFF
TRBV20-1	-	TRBJ2-5	TRBD2	TGCAGTGCTAGAGATTTGCTAGCGGGAGAGCTGGGGGAGACCCAGTACTTC	CSARDLLAGELGETQYF
TRBV7-9	-	TRBJ2-7	TRBD2	TGTGCCAGCTGGGGGCTAGCGGGAGACCCGGGTTCCTACGAGCAGTACTTC	CASWGLAGDPGSYEQYF
TRBV11-2	-	TRBJ2-3	-	TGTGCCAGCAGCTTCCAGGGTACTAGCACAGATACGCAGTATTTT	CASSFQGTSTDTQYF
TRBV6-5	-	TRBJ2-7	-	TGTGCCAGCAGTCCAGGGACAAGGGGCTCCTACGAGCAGTACTTC	CASSPGTRGSYEQYF
TRBV11-2	-	TRBJ2-7	-	TGTGCCAGCAGCTTAGGTCGGGACTCGGGCTACGAGCAGTACTTC	CASSLGRDSGYEQYF
TRBV28	-	TRBJ2-5	TRBD1	TGTGCCAGCAGTTTAGGGGACAGGTTTGCGGCCCAGTACTTC	CASSLGDRFAAQYF
TRBV24-1	-	TRBJ1-1	-	TGTGCCAGACCAAGGAACTCCGACTACAAAAACACTGAAGCTTTCTTT	CARPRNSDYKNTEAFF
TRBV27	-	TRBJ2-1	-	TGTGCCAGCAGTTCTGACTACTACAATGAGCAGTTCTTC	CASSSDYYNEQFF
TRBV30	-	TRBJ2-5	TRBD2	TGTGCCTGGGAGCGACTAGCGGGGGGTAGGGAGACCCAGTACTTC	CAWERLAGGRETQYF
TRBV11-2	-	TRBJ2-7	-	TGTGCCAGCAGCCGACGGGCCTACGAGCAGTACTTC	CASSRRAYEQYF
TRBV27	-	TRBJ2-1	TRBD1	TGTGCCAGCAGTTTATCCCTCTCGACAGGGGTGAATGAGCAGTTCTTC	CASSLSLSTGVNEQFF
TRBV12-3/TRBV12-4	once	TRBJ1-2	-	TGTGCCAGCGGTAGGCCTAACTATGGCTACACCTTC	CASGRPNYGYTF
TRBV4-1	-	TRBJ2-2	TRBD1	TGCGCCAGCACCTACCAATCCCCCGGGACAGAGAACACCGGGGAGCTGTTTTTT	CASTYQSPGTENTGELFF
TRBV30	-	TRBJ1-1	-	TGTGCCTGGAGTCAGTGGGGGACTGAAGCTTTCTTT	CAWSQWGTEAFF
TRBV12-3/TRBV12-4	-	TRBJ2-2	-	TGTGCCAGCAGATCCCAGGCCGGGGAGCTGTTTTTT	CASRSQAGELFF
TRBV25-1	-	TRBJ1-1	-	TGTGCCAGCAGTGAGGGGGTTGAGACGAACACTGAAGCTTTCTTT	CASSEGVETNTEAFF
TRBV9	-	TRBJ1-5	-	TGTGCCAGCAGCGTATTGGGGCTGACTAATCAGCCCCAGCATTTT	CASSVLGLTNQPQHF
TRBV20-1	-	TRBJ2-7	TRBD2	TGCAGTGCACTCCCATGGGGAAGCGGGAGTGGGTCCTACGAGCAGTACTTC	CSALPWGSGSGSYEQYF
TRBV6-1	-	TRBJ1-1	-	TGTGCCACCTCAGGGCCCCCTGAAGCTTTCTTT	CATSGPPEAFF
TRBV20-1	-	TRBJ2-2	TRBD1	TGCAGTGCTTGGGACAGGAACACCGGGGAGCTGTTTTTT	CSAWDRNTGELFF
TRBV30	-	TRBJ2-7	-	TGTGCCTGGGGAGATTTAGCCTACGAGCAGTACTTC	CAWGDLAYEQYF
TRBV12-3/TRBV12-4	-	TRBJ1-3	-	TGTGCCAGCAGCCCTTTTAACTCTGGAAACACCATATATTTT	CASSPFNSGNTIYF
TRBV20-1	-	TRBJ2-7	-	TGCAGTGCTAGAGGGACACGGAGCTCCTACGAGCAGTACTTC	CSARGTRSSYEQYF
TRBV27	once	TRBJ2-2	-	TGTGCCAGCAGTTCCCCGACAGCCAGACCCACCGGGGAGCTGTTTTTT	CASSSPTARPTGELFF